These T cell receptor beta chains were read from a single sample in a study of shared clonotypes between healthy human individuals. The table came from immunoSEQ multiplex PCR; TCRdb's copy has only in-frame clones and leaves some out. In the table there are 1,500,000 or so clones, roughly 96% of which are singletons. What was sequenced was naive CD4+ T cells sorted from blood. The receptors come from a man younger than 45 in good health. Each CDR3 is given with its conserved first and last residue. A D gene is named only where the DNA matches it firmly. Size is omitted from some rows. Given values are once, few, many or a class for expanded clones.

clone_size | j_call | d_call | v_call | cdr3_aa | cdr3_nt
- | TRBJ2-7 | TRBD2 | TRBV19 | CASSVAGGRLGQYF | TGTGCCAGTAGTGTAGCGGGAGGCCGCCTGGGGCAGTACTTC
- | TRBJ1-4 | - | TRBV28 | CASRRATNEKLFF | TGTGCCAGCAGGAGGGCAACTAATGAAAAACTGTTTTTT
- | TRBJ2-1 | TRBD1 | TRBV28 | CASSLAPGQAGPLYNEQFF | TGTGCCAGCAGTTTAGCCCCTGGACAGGCCGGTCCGCTCTACAATGAGCAGTTCTTC
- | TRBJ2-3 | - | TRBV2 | CASRNSVDTQYF | TGTGCCAGCAGAAATAGCGTAGATACGCAGTATTTT
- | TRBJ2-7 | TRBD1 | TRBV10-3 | CAIRRQGDEQYF | TGTGCCATCAGAAGACAGGGTGACGAGCAGTACTTC
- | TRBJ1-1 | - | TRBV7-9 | CASSTTEQGTNTEAFF | TGTGCCAGCAGCACGACCGAACAGGGAACGAACACTGAAGCTTTCTTT
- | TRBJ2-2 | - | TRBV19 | CASSITWTSGELFF | TGTGCCAGTAGTATAACGTGGACGTCCGGGGAGCTGTTTTTT
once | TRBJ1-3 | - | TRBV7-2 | CASSFGVRSGNTIYF | TGTGCCAGCAGCTTCGGAGTACGCTCTGGAAACACCATATATTTT
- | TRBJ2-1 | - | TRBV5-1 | CASSLVPKSHNEQFF | TGCGCCAGCAGCTTGGTGCCCAAGTCGCACAATGAGCAGTTCTTC
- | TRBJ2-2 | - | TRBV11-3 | CASSLKVTGELFF | TGTGCCAGCAGCCTGAAGGTAACCGGGGAGCTGTTTTTT
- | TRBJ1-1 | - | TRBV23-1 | CARATDGHTEAFF | TGCGCCAGGGCAACCGATGGCCACACTGAAGCTTTCTTT
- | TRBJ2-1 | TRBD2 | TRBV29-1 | CSAGTSGSWYNEQFF | TGCAGCGCTGGGACTAGCGGGAGTTGGTACAATGAGCAGTTCTTC
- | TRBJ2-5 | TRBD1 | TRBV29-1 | CSAFSTGGSETQYF | TGCAGCGCCTTCTCCACAGGGGGTTCAGAGACCCAGTACTTC
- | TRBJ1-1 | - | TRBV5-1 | CASSEGTGNTEAFF | TGCGCCAGCAGCGAAGGGACTGGGAACACTGAAGCTTTCTTT
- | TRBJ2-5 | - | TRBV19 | CASSRSRGETQYF | TGTGCCAGTAGTAGGTCAAGGGGGGAGACCCAGTACTTC
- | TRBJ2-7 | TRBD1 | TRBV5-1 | CASRRDRGQSYEQYF | TGCGCCAGCAGGCGGGACAGGGGGCAATCCTACGAGCAGTACTTC
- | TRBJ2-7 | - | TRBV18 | CASSSVSPSSSYEQYF | TGTGCCAGCTCCTCTGTGTCTCCATCAAGCTCCTACGAGCAGTACTTC
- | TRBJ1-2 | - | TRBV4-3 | CASSQVLSGAYGYTF | TGCGCCAGCAGCCAAGTCCTTTCCGGGGCCTATGGCTACACCTTC
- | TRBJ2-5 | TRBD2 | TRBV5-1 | CASSYGTSGETQYF | TGCGCCAGCAGCTATGGGACTAGCGGGGAGACCCAGTACTTC
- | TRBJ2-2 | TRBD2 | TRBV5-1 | CASSPGLAGGSNTGELFF | TGCGCCAGCAGTCCCGGGCTAGCGGGAGGGTCGAACACCGGGGAGCTGTTTTTT
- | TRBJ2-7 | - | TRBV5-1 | CASSLASGTGQPYEQYF | TGCGCCAGCAGCTTGGCCAGCGGGACGGGACAGCCCTACGAGCAGTACTTC
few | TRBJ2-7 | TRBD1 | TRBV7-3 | CASSLTTGGAWYF | TGTGCCAGCAGCTTAACCACAGGGGGAGCGTGGTACTTC
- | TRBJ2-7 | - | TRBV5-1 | CASSRDRPYEQYF | TGCGCCAGCAGTCGGGACCGACCTTACGAGCAGTACTTC
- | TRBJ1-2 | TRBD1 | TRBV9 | CASSVKTGNYGYTF | TGTGCCAGCAGCGTAAAGACAGGGAACTATGGCTACACCTTC
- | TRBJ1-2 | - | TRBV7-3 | CASSPGAAQANYGYTF | TGTGCCAGCAGCCCTGGGGCAGCACAAGCTAACTATGGCTACACCTTC
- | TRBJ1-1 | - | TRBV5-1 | CASSLPRTSPMNTEAFF | TGCGCCAGCAGCTTACCGAGGACGTCCCCGATGAACACTGAAGCTTTCTTT
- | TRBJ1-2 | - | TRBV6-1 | CASTPDRGRGYTF | TGTGCCAGCACCCCGGATAGGGGACGCGGCTACACCTTC
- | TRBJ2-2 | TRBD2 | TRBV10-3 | CAISESRREVNTGELFF | TGTGCCATCAGTGAGTCGCGGCGGGAGGTAAACACCGGGGAGCTGTTTTTT
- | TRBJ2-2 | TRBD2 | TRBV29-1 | CSVSTSGSHTGELFF | TGCAGCGTTAGTACTAGCGGGAGCCACACCGGGGAGCTGTTTTTT
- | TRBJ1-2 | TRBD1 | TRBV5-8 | CASSVGTGEGYTF | TGTGCCAGCAGCGTAGGGACAGGCGAAGGCTACACCTTC
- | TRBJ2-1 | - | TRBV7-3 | CASSVARERGEQFF | TGTGCCAGCAGTGTAGCCCGGGAGAGGGGTGAGCAGTTCTTC